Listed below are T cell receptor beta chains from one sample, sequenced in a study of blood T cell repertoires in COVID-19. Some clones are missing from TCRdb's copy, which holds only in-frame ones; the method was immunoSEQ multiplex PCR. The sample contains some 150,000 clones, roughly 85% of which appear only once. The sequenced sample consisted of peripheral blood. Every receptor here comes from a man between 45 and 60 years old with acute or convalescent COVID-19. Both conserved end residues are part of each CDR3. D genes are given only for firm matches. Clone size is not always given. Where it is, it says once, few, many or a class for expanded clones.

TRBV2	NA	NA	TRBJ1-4	TGTGCCAGCAGATCGATAGGGGCAACTAATGAAAAACTGTTTTTT	CASRSIGATNEKLFF
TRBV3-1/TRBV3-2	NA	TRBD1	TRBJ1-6	TGTGCCAGCAGCCAAACTGACAGGGGCCTCCACTTT	CASSQTDRGLHF
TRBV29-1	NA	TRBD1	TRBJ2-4	TGCAGCGCCGGGACAGGGGGCATAGAAAACATTCAGTACTTC	CSAGTGGIENIQYF
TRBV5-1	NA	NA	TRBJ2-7	TGCGCCAGCAGCTTGCTCCCAGACACATCCTACGAGCAGTACTTC	CASSLLPDTSYEQYF
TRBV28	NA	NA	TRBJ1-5	TGTGCCAGCATTCAGGGAAATCAGCCCCAGCATTTT	CASIQGNQPQHF
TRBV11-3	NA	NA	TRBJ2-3	TGTGCCAGCAGCCCCCAAGGCCAGGGGATCACAGATACGCAGTATTTT	CASSPQGQGITDTQYF
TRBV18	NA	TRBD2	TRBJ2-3	TGTGCCAGCTCACCTCCGGGACTAGCGGGTTTCACAGATACGCAGTATTTT	CASSPPGLAGFTDTQYF
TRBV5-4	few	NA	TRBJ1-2	TGTGCCAGCAGCCCCGGTCCGGGGGGTTTCTATGGCTACACCTTC	CASSPGPGGFYGYTF
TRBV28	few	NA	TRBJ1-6	TGTGCCAGCAGTCGGGCCTATAATTCACCCCTCCACTTT	CASSRAYNSPLHF
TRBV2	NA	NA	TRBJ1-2	TGTGCCAGCAGTGAGTCCCGGGACTGGGATGGCTACACCTTC	CASSESRDWDGYTF
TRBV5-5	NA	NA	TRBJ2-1	TGTGCCAGCAGCTCGCTCCTTGCGAGCTCCTACAATGAGCAGTTCTTC	CASSSLLASSYNEQFF
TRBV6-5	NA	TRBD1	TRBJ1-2	TGTGCCAGCAGTTACCAAACAGGGGTGGGCGGCTACACCTTC	CASSYQTGVGGYTF
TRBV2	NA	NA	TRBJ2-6	TGTGCCACCACCCCGGGATCTCGCTCTGGGGCCAACGTCCTGACTTTC	CATTPGSRSGANVLTF
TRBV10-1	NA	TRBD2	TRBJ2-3	TGCGCCAGCAGTGAGTCGTGGATAGCGGGGGGGCCGAGAGATACGCAGTATTTT	CASSESWIAGGPRDTQYF
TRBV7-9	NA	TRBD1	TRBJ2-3	TGTGCCAGCAGTCCTCCGACCCACAGGGGAAAGACAGATACGCAGTATTTT	CASSPPTHRGKTDTQYF
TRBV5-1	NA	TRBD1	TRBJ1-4	TGCGCCAGCAGCAGTCAGGGGGGAACTAATGAAAAACTGTTTTTT	CASSSQGGTNEKLFF
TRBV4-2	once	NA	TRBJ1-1	TGTGCCAGCAGACACCTAGGGGGGAACACTGAAGCTTTCTTT	CASRHLGGNTEAFF
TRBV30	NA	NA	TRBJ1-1	TGTGCCTGGAGTCTTATGAACACTGAAGCTTTCTTT	CAWSLMNTEAFF
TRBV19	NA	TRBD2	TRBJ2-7	TGTGCCAGTAGTATCGGGCGGGAGGCCTACGAGCAGTACTTC	CASSIGREAYEQYF
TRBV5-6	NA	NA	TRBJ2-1	TGTGCCAGCAGCCCTGTGAACCGTGGAGATGAGCAGTTCTTC	CASSPVNRGDEQFF
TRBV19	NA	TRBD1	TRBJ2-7	TGTGCCAGTAGTCAACTTCCGGGACAGATCTACGAGCAGTACTTC	CASSQLPGQIYEQYF
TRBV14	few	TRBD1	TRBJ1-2	TGTGCCAGCAGCCAAGATTGGGGACAGGGAGTATTTGGCTACACCTTC	CASSQDWGQGVFGYTF
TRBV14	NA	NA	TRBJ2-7	TGTGCCAGCAGCCAAGAGCCCTACGGCGGGATAGCACACGAGCAGTACTTC	CASSQEPYGGIAHEQYF
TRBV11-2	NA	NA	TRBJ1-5	TGTGCCAGCAGCCAGTACAGCAATCAGCCCCAGCATTTT	CASSQYSNQPQHF
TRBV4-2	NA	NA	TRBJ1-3	TGTGCCAGCAGCCAAAACACTGGAAACACCATATATTTT	CASSQNTGNTIYF
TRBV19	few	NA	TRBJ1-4	TGTGCCAGTAGTATCCAGGGTCGGGAAAAACTGTTTTTT	CASSIQGREKLFF
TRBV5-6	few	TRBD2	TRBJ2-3	TGTGCCAGCAGCTCGATCGGGACTAGCGGGGGCACAGATACGCAGTATTTT	CASSSIGTSGGTDTQYF
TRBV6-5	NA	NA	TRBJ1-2	TGTGCCAGCCACAGAGAGGGAAGCTATGGCTACACCTTC	CASHREGSYGYTF
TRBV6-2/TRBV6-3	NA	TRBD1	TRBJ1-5	TGTGCCAGCAGTTCGGGACAGGGGGAGCAGCCCCAGCATTTT	CASSSGQGEQPQHF
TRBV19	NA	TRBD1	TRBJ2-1	TGTGCCAGTAGTACGACAGGGCGACGACTCGGGGAGCAGTTCTTC	CASSTTGRRLGEQFF
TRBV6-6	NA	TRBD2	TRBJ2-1	TGTGCCAGCAGTTATGGGCGGGAGGTGGATGAGCAGTTCTTC	CASSYGREVDEQFF
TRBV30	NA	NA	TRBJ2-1	TGTGCCATCTTTGGGGGGGGGCAGAGTGAGCAGTTCTTC	CAIFGGGQSEQFF
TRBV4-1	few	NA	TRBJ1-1	TGCGCCAGCAGCCAAGGGAGGACTGAAGCTTTCTTT	CASSQGRTEAFF
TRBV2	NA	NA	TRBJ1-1	TGTGCCAGCATCTTTGCCTCCCCTACTTTCTTT	CASIFASPTFF
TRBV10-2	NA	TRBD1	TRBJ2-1	TGCGCCAGCAGCCTATCGGGACAGGGGTGGAATGAGCAGTTCTTC	CASSLSGQGWNEQFF
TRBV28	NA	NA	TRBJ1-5	TGTGCCAGCAGTTTAGGGCTTAGGAGCAATCAGCCCCAGCATTTT	CASSLGLRSNQPQHF
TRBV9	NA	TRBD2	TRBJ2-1	TGTGCCAGCAGCGTAACTAGCGGGAGACAGAATGAGCAGTTCTTC	CASSVTSGRQNEQFF
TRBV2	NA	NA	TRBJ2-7	TGTGCCAGCAGTGATGACAGCGTAACCTACGAGCAGTACTTC	CASSDDSVTYEQYF
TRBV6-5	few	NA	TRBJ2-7	TGTGCCAGCAGGAAACAAGGGGGTCCCTACGAGCAGTACTTC	CASRKQGGPYEQYF
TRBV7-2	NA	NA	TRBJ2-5	TGTGCCAGCAGCTTATACTACCAAGAGACCCAGTACTTC	CASSLYYQETQYF
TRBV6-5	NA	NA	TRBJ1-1	TGTGCCAGCAGGAGGGAGTTAATGAACACTGAAGCTTTCTTT	CASRRELMNTEAFF
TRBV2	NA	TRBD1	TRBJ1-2	TGTGCCAGCAGCACCAACACCGGGACAGGGGGCGGTGGCTACACCTTC	CASSTNTGTGGGGYTF
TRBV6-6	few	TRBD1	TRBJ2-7	TGTGCCAGCAGTGTCAGCGGGACAGGGTACGAGCAGTACTTC	CASSVSGTGYEQYF
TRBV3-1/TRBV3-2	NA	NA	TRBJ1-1	TGTGCCAGCAGCCAAGAAAACAGAAAAGCTTTCTTT	CASSQENRKAFF
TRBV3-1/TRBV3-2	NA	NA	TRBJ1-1	TGTGCCAGCAGCCAAGGGGGGGGCGGCAGGAGGGCTTTCTTT	CASSQGGGGRRAFF
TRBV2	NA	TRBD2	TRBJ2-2	TGTGCCAGCAGTGTTGCGGGGGGCTCGGACACCGGGGAGCTGTTTTTT	CASSVAGGSDTGELFF
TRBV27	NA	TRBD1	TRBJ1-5	TGTGCCAGCCGACGGGACAGGGGGATCGGGCAGCCCCAGCATTTT	CASRRDRGIGQPQHF
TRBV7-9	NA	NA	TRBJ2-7	TGTGCCAGCAGCGACGGTTGGAGCTCCTACGAGCAGTACTTC	CASSDGWSSYEQYF
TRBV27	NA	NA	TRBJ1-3	TGTGCCAGCAGCCCCAGGGGAAGCTCTGGAAACACCATATATTTT	CASSPRGSSGNTIYF
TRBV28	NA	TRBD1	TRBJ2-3	TGTGCCAGCAGTTCCATACAGGGGGCAAGCGATACGCAGTATTTT	CASSSIQGASDTQYF
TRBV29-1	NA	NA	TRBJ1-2	TGCAGCGTTGCCGAAGGGGAACGGTATGGCTACACCTTC	CSVAEGERYGYTF
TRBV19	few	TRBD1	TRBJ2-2	TGTGCCAGTGGGCCGGGACAGACGAACACCGGGGAGCTGTTTTTT	CASGPGQTNTGELFF
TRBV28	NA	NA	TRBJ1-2	TGTGCCAGCAGTTTTGGGCAGGGGAAGGGCTACACCTTC	CASSFGQGKGYTF
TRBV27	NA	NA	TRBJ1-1	TGTGCCAGCAGCCGTGCAGTGAGGGAAATTACTGAAGCTTTCTTT	CASSRAVREITEAFF
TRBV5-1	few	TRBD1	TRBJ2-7	TGCGCCAGCAGCAATACAGAGGGGACAGGCTCCTACGAGCAGTACTTC	CASSNTEGTGSYEQYF